This note documents a single T cell receptor beta chain sequence. This clone was recorded a few times. No antigen is known for it. Base qualities are not provided; no much larger clone lies one nucleotide away. The sample is drawn from a study of cytomegalovirus exposure and HLA in healthy donors (dated by TCRdb to 2016 to 2017). Regarding the research as a whole: According to an earlier analysis of a few hundred of the donors, roughly 180 million T cells yielded some 110 million unique TCR beta sequences and more than 250 Gb of sequence data. An early release that covered fewer than 750 HLA-typed donors contained about 300 gigabases of sequencing data and approximately 85 million unique TCR sequences. Of the 300 to 450 genotyped donors, over 80% were placed in the genetic ancestry cluster associated with self-reported Caucasian donors. The study was designed to test whether signatures of past pathogen exposure could be identified by cataloging public T cell receptors. Using immunosequencing, the study profiled T cell repertoires from around 670 subjects and related those repertoires to cytomegalovirus serostatus. Besides the first cohort of roughly 640 subjects, a separate validation cohort made up of roughly 120 different subjects was used. The study combined high-throughput TCR immunosequencing, statistical association of individual TCRs with disease status, and machine learning to predict cytomegalovirus infection status. To study patterns of TCR occurrence, a later analysis re-analyzed previously published TCR beta repertoires from 500 to 850 donors and added high-resolution HLA genotyping. Rather than drawing on any new phenotypic data, the later analysis identified candidate immune exposures from TCR beta sequences and the way those sequences occurred across donors. An earlier analysis of more than 450 of the donors used high-throughput TCR beta sequencing to judge whether each TCR beta V gene segment behaved as functional or pseudogenic. Donor age, sex, ethnicity and CMV serostatus were compiled together with the repertoire data. A later genetic analysis used genome-wide SNP genotypes for about 60% of the roughly 700 donors, treating that subset as a discovery cohort. All discovery cohort repertoires had been generated on a single sequencing platform. Class I and class II HLA loci were covered by the typing at four-digit resolution. Typing coverage varied by locus: roughly 629-630 donors for A, B, C, DRB1 and DQB1; roughly 560 for DQA1; 600 to 610 for DPA1; approximately 490 for DPB1. Because of strong linkage in the cohort, roughly five DR-DQ haplotypes were treated as single units for association and clustering. Across some 400 genotyped donors of the cohort, an average of roughly 200,000 unique TCR beta nucleotide sequences per donor were sequenced, and roughly 20% of those sequences were non-productive.

The library was obtained by the immunoSEQ multiplex PCR assay. The multiplex PCR relied on a mix of 60 forward primers for TCR Vbeta segments and 13 reverse primers for TCR Jbeta segments. A multiplex PCR assay on genomic DNA amplified the CDR3 region of rearranged TCR beta genes. The amplified TCR beta libraries were sequenced on the Illumina HiSeq System as 87-base-pair reads. The paper's data handling went like this. A later analysis counted about 80 million unique TCR beta chains across the 650 to 800 repertoires, and roughly 11 million of these chains were shared by at least two donors. To remove PCR and sequencing errors, raw reads were error-corrected and collapsed into unique sequences using a nearest-neighbor algorithm that merged closely related sequences. V, D and J gene segments were assigned by aligning CDR3 sequences to IMGT reference sequences. For a sequence to be retained, a match of at least six nucleotides to both a V gene segment and a J gene segment was required. A rearrangement counted as productive if the CDR3 had no stop codons and remained in frame with V and J, and every other rearrangement counted as non-productive. Following IMGT convention, CDR3 was defined as the stretch from the second conserved V-encoded cysteine up to the conserved J-encoded phenylalanine. The earlier analysis of more than 450 of the donors excluded sequences that lacked an unambiguous match to a single V gene segment. In an earlier analysis of approximately 550 of the donors, V segments were called functional above 56.7% productive rearrangements and were called segregating when the between-donor standard deviation exceeded 5%. To diagnose cytomegalovirus status from the catalog of TCR beta chain sequences, a statistical classification framework was built. In a later analysis, V and J genes were assigned by comparing TCR nucleotide sequences against IMGT/GENE-DB human TR gene sequences. The TCRdist pipeline was used in a later analysis to assign CDR3 sequences and most-parsimonious VDJ recombination scenarios. In a later analysis, each TCR beta chain was defined by its CDR3 amino acid sequence together with its V-gene family, and reads lacking a unique V-gene family were excluded. As a way to deal with suspected cross-contamination and a sequencing artifact, a later analysis dropped 640 or so nucleotide sequences that were highly shared and had low generation probability. A later analysis calculated a clonal expansion index for each public chain from normalized within-repertoire ranks of inferred template counts. In a later analysis, generation probabilities were computed with a VDJ recombination model fitted to out-of-frame rearrangements, and the resulting probabilities were checked against IGoR. Hypergeometric tests were used in a later analysis to score TCR-TCR, TCR-HLA and TCR-CMV co-occurrence, with a repertoire-size bias correction applied to the TCR pairs. False discovery rates were estimated in a later analysis by permuting HLA or CMV assignments 20 times. A later analysis grouped co-occurring TCRs with DBSCAN, adding TCRdist sequence similarity when clustering within HLA-allele-positive subsets. Repertoires with fewer than 30,000 or more than 120,000 public chains, plus five repertoires with anomalous nucleotide sharing, were excluded from co-occurrence clustering. The table comes from immuneACCESS by way of TCRdb, which keeps in-frame sequences with V and J called. Part of the clones is missing from these tables; in studies checked, under half for an unresolved V gene and the rest for unknown reasons. D and trimming were read from the DNA, whereas the V and J calls and clone size are those reported in that table. The sample yields about 160,000 clones; approximately 80% were counted once. Of the sample, about 1.3% is held by the ten largest clones.

In total, 666 healthy bone marrow donors made up the cohort. At the time of sampling, every cohort member was nominally healthy, though immune exposures that went unrecorded were likely present. The donor tested CMV seronegative, placing the donor among the 350 or so seronegative members of the cohort. Every donor gave a peripheral blood sample, and the peripheral blood mononuclear cells from that sample were used for TCR beta sequencing. The Qiagen DNeasy Blood Extraction Kit was used to extract genomic DNA from the blood cell samples. Results the study describes overall, beyond this receptor: The authors suggested that the approach could potentially be extended to other disease states and immunological phenotypes. Because counts were too low, 15 to 20 rarely observed V segments, including chromosome 9 orphons, were excluded from the earlier analysis of 500 to 700 of the donors. Compared with the roughly 670-donor mean, donors in an Asian-associated ancestry cluster had fewer N-insertions in productive TCRs, according to a later genetic analysis. When HLA alleles, especially DR and DQ, strongly co-occurred, attributing TCR associations to individual alleles was difficult. Most CMV-associated TCR beta chains appeared to be HLA-restricted in a later analysis, and the HLA associations seemed to be driven largely by CMV exposure. HLA typing was unavailable for some donors at each locus, so association tests used only the typed subset. While some public TCRs were present in many individuals, most TCR sequences turned up only very rarely across donors. A later analysis reported that several top co-occurrence clusters appeared linked to parvovirus B19, influenza, CMV and Epstein-Barr virus. Roughly uniform sequencing depth across donors was assumed in presence/absence analyses, although this assumption may not hold. Only TCR beta chains were sequenced in this cohort, and the absence of alpha or paired-chain data limited detectable features. In an earlier analysis of some 550 of the donors, most TCR beta V segments were observed in productive rearrangements about 87% or about 30% of the time, broadly matching IMGT annotations. A later analysis associated 15,000 to 20,000 TCR beta sequences with specific HLA alleles at a false discovery rate of 0.05. Linkage disequilibrium might explain the correlated functional status among segregating V segments, but an unknown experimental factor could not be ruled out. In a later genetic analysis, a missense DCLRE1C variant was associated with V-gene and J-gene trimming of TCR beta chains, and the association was replicated in an independent cohort. According to a later analysis, TCR association rates differed among HLA loci, with DRB1 alleles showing the most associated TCRs and HLA-C alleles showing the fewest. The only immune exposure information available for the cohort was CMV serostatus. A few of the identified cytomegalovirus-associated TCR beta chains were confirmed in vitro to be specific for cytomegalovirus antigens. In a later analysis, HLA-associated TCR beta chains were found to be more clonally expanded and to have lower generation probabilities than equally common non-associated chains. A further reported finding was that TCR beta sequences accurately predicted the HLA-A and HLA-B alleles for most subjects in the first cohort. A cluster of highly shared sequence variants was judged likely to represent a technical artifact of the sequencing pipeline. A total of fewer than 200 TCR beta chains were listed by the study as associated with cytomegalovirus. In both the original and validation cohorts, the classifier was reported to diagnose cytomegalovirus status with high specificity and sensitivity.

The TCR comes from a man under 40 in good health and CMV-seronegative. Sequencing used PBMCs.

The sequence in DNA is TGTGCCAGCAGCCCTTACAATGAGCAGTTCTTC. Translated, this gives CASSPYNEQFF. The rearrangement joined TRBV7-2 to TRBJ2-1, with no confidently assigned D gene. The CDR3 covers 11 residues, taking in both the cysteine and the phenylalanine. Of the read, only the CDR3 DNA is kept; its 33 bases are in frame from base 1. Trimming takes 5 bases from V and 4 bases from J, and the germline ends sit 3 bases apart. The CDR1 and CDR2 encoded by the germline V gene are SGHTA and FQGNSA.